This T cell receptor (beta chain) was sequenced in a study of OX40 agonist ivuxolimab in advanced cancers. Sequenced by immunoSEQ multiplex PCR; TCRdb stores in-frame clones only, minus some. The table records around 46,000 clones, around 92% of them present only once. The count of this clone is one. No antigen is known for it. The germline gives CDR1 LNHDA, CDR2 SQIVND (reference sequence). This CDR3 is built from 15 residues. V lost 5 bases and J lost 1, with 15 bases in between. Overall study results and limits: In the expanded peripheral T cells, antigen specificity was never determined.

The chain carries TRBV19 and TRBJ2-7; D possibly corresponds to TRBD1 (5 bases). The material sequenced was CD4+ or CD8+ T cells sorted from blood, taken in a trial of the OX40 agonist ivuxolimab. The sequence derives from an adult with an advanced solid tumor such as melanoma, head and neck, liver or kidney cancer. CDR3 DNA: TGTGCCAGTAGTGGTGGGGCCACACCTTCCTACGAGCAGTACTTC. This translates into CASSGGATPSYEQYF.